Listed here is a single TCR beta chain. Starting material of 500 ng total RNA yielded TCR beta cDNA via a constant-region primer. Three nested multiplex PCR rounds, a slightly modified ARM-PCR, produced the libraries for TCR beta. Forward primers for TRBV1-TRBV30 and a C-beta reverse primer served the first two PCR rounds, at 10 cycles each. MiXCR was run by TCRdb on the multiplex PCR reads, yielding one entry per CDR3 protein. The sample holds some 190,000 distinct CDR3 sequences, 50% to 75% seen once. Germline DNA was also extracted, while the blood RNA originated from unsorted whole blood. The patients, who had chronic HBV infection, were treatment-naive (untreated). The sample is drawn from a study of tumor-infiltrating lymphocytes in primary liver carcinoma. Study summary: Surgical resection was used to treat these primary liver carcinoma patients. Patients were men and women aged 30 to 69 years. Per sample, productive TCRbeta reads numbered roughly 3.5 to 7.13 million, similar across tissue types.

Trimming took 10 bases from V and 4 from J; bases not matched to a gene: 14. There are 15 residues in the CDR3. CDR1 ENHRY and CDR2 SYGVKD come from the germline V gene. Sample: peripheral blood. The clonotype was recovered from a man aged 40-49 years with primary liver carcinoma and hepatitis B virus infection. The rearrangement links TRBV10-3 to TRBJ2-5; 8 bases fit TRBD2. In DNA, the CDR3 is TGTGCCACTAGTTCAGGACTAGCTGGCGGAGAGACCCAGTACTTC. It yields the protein CATSSGLAGGETQYF.